The 21 T cell receptor beta chains given below trace back to one sample, sequenced in a study of cytomegalovirus exposure and HLA in healthy donors. Primers included in the PCR were 60 Vbeta and 13 Jbeta primers. The repertoire was sequenced with immunoSEQ multiplex PCR; TCRdb's copy has only in-frame clones and lacks some. The table has approximately 100,000 clones, about 80% seen once. The specimen was PBMCs. These receptors came from a man in his forties or fifties in good health and CMV-seropositive.

This sequence joins TRBV30 and TRBJ1-4; TRBD1 aligns across 12 bases. Germline CDR1 is GTSNPN and CDR2 is SVGIG (reference sequence). The trim removed 0 bases at V and 12 bases at J, leaving 8 bases unmatched. The CDR3 is made up of 15 amino acids. The DNA of the CDR3 is TGTGCCTGGAGTGTACAAGGGACAGGGGGCAGAGAACTGTTTTTT. Protein product: CAWSVQGTGGRELFF. Variable domain in full (rest from reference TRBV30 and TRBJ1-4): SQTIHQWPATLVQPVGSPLSLECTVEGTSNPNLYWYRQAAGRGLQLLFYSVGIGQISSEVPQNLSASRPQDRQFILSSKKLLLSDSGFYLCAWSVQGTGGRELFFGSGTQLSVL.

This clone was detected a few times. The chain recombines TRBV6-1 with TRBJ1-3, with 10 bases matching TRBD1. The CDR3 is made up of 14 amino acids. Germline assignment: CDR1 MNHNS and CDR2 SASEGT. The ends lost 11 bases at V and 3 bases at J; junction bases unmatched: 7. The CDR3 here is CAGRDRGSGNTIYF. CDR3 DNA: TGTGCCGGAAGGGACAGGGGTAGTGGAAACACCATATATTTT.

This rearrangement joins TRBV18 to TRBJ1-1; 10 bases map to TRBD1. Looked up from germline, CDR1 is KGHSH and CDR2 is LQKENI. CDR3 length: 15 residues. V lost 6 bases to trimming and J lost 1 base; unmatched junction nucleotides: 5. The CDR3 protein is CASSTGTGANTEAFF. The CDR3 DNA sequence: TGTGCCAGCTCGACCGGGACAGGGGCGAACACTGAAGCTTTCTTT. Looking up the rest from reference TRBV18 and TRBJ1-1 gives the full variable domain: NAGVMQNPRHLVRRRGQEARLRCSPMKGHSHVYWYRQLPEEGLKFMVYLQKENIIDESGMPKERFSAEFPKEGPSILRIQQVVRGDSAAYFCASSTGTGANTEAFFGQGTRLTVV.

This clone was detected a few times. The rearrangement joins TRBV2 to TRBJ2-3; D perhaps matches TRBD2 (7 bases). This CDR3 has 13 amino acids. Germline lookup yields CDR1 SNHLY and CDR2 FYNNEI. V shed 7 bases and J shed 8 bases, with 16 bases lying between them. The CDR3 sequence is CASTVGGRFTQYF. Written as DNA, the CDR3 is TGTGCCAGCACTGTGGGGGGGCGGTTTACGCAGTATTTT.

The chain is built from TRBV5-8 and TRBJ2-4, with D possibly matching TRBD2 (6 bases). In germline, CDR1 is SGHTS, CDR2 YDEGEE. The V and J ends lost 1 base and 7 bases respectively, with 12 bases between them. The CDR3 totals 14 residues. The CDR3 loop reads CASSLPGVRNIQYF. CDR3 DNA: TGTGCCAGCAGCTTGCCGGGAGTACGTAACATTCAGTACTTC.

The V call is TRBV5-1, the J call TRBJ2-5, with TRBD2 identical over 9 bases. The DNA end is a closer match to TRBJ2-7, so the J assignment may be wrong. There are 18 residues in the CDR3. Germline V gives CDR1 SGHRS, CDR2 YFSETQ. The CDR3 nucleotides read TGCGCCAGCAGCTTTCCTGCCGTAAGCGGGAGGCTGTCCTACGAGCAGTACTTC. It encodes CASSFPAVSGRLSYEQYF.

The rearrangement links TRBV4-2 to TRBJ1-1; no clear D. CDR1 is LGHNA, CDR2 YNFKEQ, per germline. V was trimmed by 1 base and J by 10 bases, leaving 13 bases between them. There are 13 residues in the CDR3. This CDR3 reads CASSQGTPDIAFF. In DNA form, the CDR3 reads TGTGCCAGCAGCCAAGGTACCCCAGATATAGCTTTCTTT.

The chain joins TRBV11-2 to TRBJ2-3; D is unresolved. V dropped 1 base and J dropped 3 bases, with 2 bases sitting between them. CDR1 and CDR2 (germline): SGHAT, FQNNGV. The CDR3 is made up of 12 amino acids. CDR3 sequence reads: CASSLVTDTQYF. In DNA form, the CDR3 reads TGTGCCAGCAGCTTAGTAACAGATACGCAGTATTTT.

This clone was seen a single time. The chain is built from TRBV4-3 and TRBJ1-3; D perhaps matches TRBD1 (6 bases). The germline CDR1 and CDR2 sequences are LGHNA and YSLEER. This CDR3 has 17 residues. Trimming removed 0 bases from V and 4 bases from J, with 16 bases in between. The CDR3 region has the DNA TGCGCCAGCAGCCAAGACCGGGGCGAGCAGGGGGGAAACACCATATATTTT. Protein product: CASSQDRGEQGGNTIYF.

This clone was detected only once. The rearrangement joins TRBV5-1 to TRBJ1-3; 8 bases agree with TRBD1. The CDR3 totals 16 residues. In germline, CDR1 is SGHRS, CDR2 YFSETQ. V dropped 4 bases and J dropped 4; count of bases not matched to a gene: 10. The CDR3 reads CASSTNQGATGNTIYF. The CDR3 region has the DNA TGCGCCAGCAGCACTAACCAGGGGGCAACAGGAAACACCATATATTTT.

The V call is TRBV9, the J call TRBJ2-1; D may be TRBD2 (7 bases). The germline V gene encodes CDR1 SGDLS and CDR2 YYNGEE. The germline V and J ends were trimmed by 4 bases and 0 bases, with 11 bases remaining between them. The CDR3 spans 15 residues. CDR3 DNA sequence: TGTGCCAGCAGCCTCGGGGGGCCCTCCTACAATGAGCAGTTCTTC. It encodes CASSLGGPSYNEQFF.

This rearrangement joins TRBV5-1 to TRBJ1-1; tentative D call: TRBD1 (5 bases). The germline V gene has CDR1 SGHRS and CDR2 YFSETQ. This CDR3 has 13 amino acids. Trimming removed 5 bases from V and 4 bases from J, with 12 bases in between. DNA for the CDR3: TGCGCCAGCAGAGACGGGGGGATCACTGAAGCTTTCTTT. Translation: CASRDGGITEAFF.

The chain is built from TRBV19 and TRBJ2-5, with 10 bases lining up with TRBD2. There are 15 residues in the CDR3. Per germline, CDR1 LNHDA and CDR2 SQIVND (reference sequence). V lost 4 bases to trimming and J lost 2 bases; unmatched junction nucleotides: 4. CDR3 sequence: CASSTRTSGQETQYF. CDR3 DNA: TGTGCCAGTAGTACCCGGACTAGCGGTCAAGAGACCCAGTACTTC.

This chain uses TRBV19 with TRBJ2-1; 7 bases align to TRBD1. CDR1 is LNHDA and CDR2 is SQIVND in the germline V gene (reference sequence). The V segment lost 5 bases and the J segment 5 bases; nucleotides outside the gene matches: 9. There are 15 residues in the CDR3. The CDR3: CASSHGQESNNEQFF. As DNA, the CDR3 is TGTGCCAGTAGTCATGGACAGGAATCTAACAATGAGCAGTTCTTC.

V and J are TRBV5-1 and TRBJ1-3, with TRBD1 matching 7 bases. Germline assignment: CDR1 SGHRS and CDR2 YFSETQ. V lost 4 bases, J lost 0 bases, and 7 bases stayed unmatched. The CDR3 extends over 16 amino acids. The CDR3 coding sequence is TGCGCCAGCAGCCCCAGGGGGTCGGGCTCTGGAAACACCATATATTTT. As protein: CASSPRGSGSGNTIYF.

This clone occurred once. The chain links TRBV5-3 to TRBJ1-1; no definite D call. TRBV5-3 is recorded as an ORF, its role being uncertain. Trimming removed 0 bases from V and 11 bases from J, with 14 bases in between. CDR3 length equals 13 residues. This CDR3 reads CARSLGAWLGAFF. DNA of the CDR3: TGTGCCAGAAGCTTGGGGGCTTGGTTGGGTGCTTTCTTT.

V and J are TRBV7-9 and TRBJ2-5, with 8 bases identical to TRBD1. Germline CDR1 SEHNR, CDR2 FQNEAQ (reference sequence). This CDR3 comprises 13 residues. The J segment lost 6 bases and the V segment lost 5 bases, leaving 5 bases of the junction unmatched. In nucleotides, the CDR3 is TGTGCCAGCAGCCAGGGACAGGCTAAGACCCAGTACTTC. Amino acid sequence: CASSQGQAKTQYF.

This clone was recorded a few times. V usage is TRBV5-1 and J usage is TRBJ1-1, with D perhaps TRBD1 (5 bases). The germline V gene encodes CDR1 SGHRS and CDR2 YFSETQ. The CDR3 runs to 14 residues. With 4 bases removed from V and 3 bases from J, the gap between germline ends came to 13 bases. The chain's CDR3 is CASSPDTQDTEAFF. The CDR3 region has the DNA TGCGCCAGCAGCCCGGACACCCAGGACACTGAAGCTTTCTTT.

CDR3 in DNA: TGTGCCAGCAGCGCGACAGGGGTGAACGAGCAGTACTTC. It codes for CASSATGVNEQYF. The rearrangement joins TRBV9 to TRBJ2-7; 8 bases align to TRBD1. Germline V gives CDR1 SGDLS, CDR2 YYNGEE. The CDR3 totals 13 residues. The V and J ends lost 3 bases and 5 bases, in that order; junction bases with no gene match: 4.

The J gene is TRBJ2-1, the V gene TRBV5-6, with 11 bases matching TRBD2. This CDR3 comprises 15 residues. The J segment lost 5 bases and the V segment lost 4 bases, leaving 5 bases of the junction unmatched. CDR1 and CDR2 from the germline V gene are SGHDT and YYEEEE. The CDR3, as DNA: TGTGCCAGCAGCCCAATAGCGGGAGGGCACAATGAGCAGTTCTTC. Its translation: CASSPIAGGHNEQFF.

This CDR3 is CASSISQGSYGGYTF. CDR3 DNA: TGTGCCAGTAGTATTTCCCAGGGTTCCTATGGTGGCTACACCTTC. J is TRBJ1-2 and V is TRBV19; tentatively, D is TRBD1 (5 bases). The CDR3 loop spans 15 amino acids. Germline V lookup: CDR1 LNHDA, CDR2 SQIVND (reference sequence). Trimming took 3 bases from V and 7 from J, leaving 18 bases between them.